A single T cell receptor (beta chain) is shown here with its context. Its specificity is unknown. Alongside a J-beta primer mix, a sample-barcoded 5' primer served in a second PCR lasting roughly 6 to 11 cycles. TCRdb passed the 5' RACE reads through MiXCR, listing each CDR3 protein once. The repertoire holds over 1,300,000 distinct CDR3 sequences, with roughly 64% as singletons. This sample was taken from a study of blood T cells in healthy people across ages. General study points: Diversity of TCR beta per million T cells declined in a roughly linear way with age. Those diversity estimates obtained from one million T cells were thought to be underestimates. Greater diversity and more naive CD4+ cells were seen in long-lived donors than in aged donors.

The CDR3 runs to 12 residues. Germline V gene lookup returns CDR1 ENHRY and CDR2 SYGVKD. The V and J ends lost 1 base and 2 bases respectively, with 2 bases between them. Samples had at least 7 million PBMCs isolated from them. The clonotype was recovered from a man between 18 and 35 years old in good health. Sequenced: blood. The chain links TRBV10-3 to TRBJ1-1; D remains ambiguous. The CDR3 nucleotides are TGTGCCATCAGTGAGTATAACACTGAAGCTTTCTTT. Encoded protein: CAISEYNTEAFF.